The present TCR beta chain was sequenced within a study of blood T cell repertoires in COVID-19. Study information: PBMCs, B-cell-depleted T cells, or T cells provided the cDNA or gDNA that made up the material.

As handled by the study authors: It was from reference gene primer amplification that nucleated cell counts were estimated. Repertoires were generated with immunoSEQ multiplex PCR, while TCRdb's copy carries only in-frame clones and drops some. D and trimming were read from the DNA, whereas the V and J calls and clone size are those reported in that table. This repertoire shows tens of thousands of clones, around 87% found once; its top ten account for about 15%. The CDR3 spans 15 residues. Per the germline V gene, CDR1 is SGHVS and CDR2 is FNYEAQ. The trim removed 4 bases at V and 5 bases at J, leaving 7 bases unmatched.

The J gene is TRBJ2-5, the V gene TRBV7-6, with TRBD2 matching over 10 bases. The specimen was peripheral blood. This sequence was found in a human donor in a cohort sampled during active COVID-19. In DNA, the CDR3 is TGTGCCAGCAGCTCCCCAGCGGGGGGGCGGGAGACCCAGTACTTC. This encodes CASSSPAGGRETQYF.